This T cell receptor beta chain emerged from a study of T cells in Graves' hyperthyroidism and ophthalmopathy. Authors of the study amplified TCR beta CDR3 regions from RNA transcripts. HTBI primers drove first-round RT-PCR of the TCR CDR3. TCRdb processed the multiplex PCR reads anew with MiXCR; each CDR3 protein has one entry. The repertoire holds some 800,000 distinct CDR3 sequences, 35% to 40% seen once, with around 10% in the top ten. This clonotype was counted between two and nine times. The study defined stable Graves' hyperthyroidism as no ophthalmopathy progression within 18 months. Trimming pared 3 bases from V and 6 bases from J, leaving 11 bases between. CDR3 length equals 14 residues. The germline V gene has CDR1 SEHNR and CDR2 FQNEAQ (reference sequence).

Sequenced input: blood. The V call is TRBV7-9, the J call TRBJ2-2; TRBD1 is a possible D gene (5 bases). The clonotype comes from a man aged 18 to 29 with Graves' hyperthyroidism. Here the CDR3 reads CASSFRRASGELFF. In nucleotides, the CDR3 is TGTGCCAGCAGCTTTCGCAGGGCGTCCGGGGAGCTGTTTTTT.